This T cell receptor (beta chain) was sequenced for a study of T-cell reconstitution after alpha-beta-depleted transplantation in children. Study observations and caveats: In patients about two months after transplant, alpha-beta T cells reportedly arose from several hundred expanded graft clones. Newly generated T cells supplied most T-cell counts and diversity one year post-transplant. At day 60, the high TCRbeta diversity found in some patients originated from recipient T cells and thymic progenitors that had survived.

V was shortened by 0 bases and J by 2 bases, with 19 bases between the two germline ends. The V gene's germline CDR1 is DFQATT and CDR2 SNEGSKA (reference sequence). The CDR3 is 17 residues long. As it was prepared, the TCRbeta library received unique molecular identifiers. TCRdb independently ran MiXCR on the PCR reads; one entry per CDR3 protein. The data show about 260,000 distinct CDR3 sequences, around 7.8% seen once. There are a few counts of this clonotype. Antigen unknown. The source material was PBMCs, mostly from graft donor cells, sampled 180 days after TCRalphabeta/CD19-depleted stem cell transplant. The receptor's source is a male patient younger than 18 who had a stem cell transplant for acute lymphoblastic leukemia, so the T cells may come from the graft donor. The chain recombines TRBV20-1 with TRBJ1-2; the D gene is possibly TRBD1 (5 bases). The CDR3 here is CSARDGRGSYSNYGYTF. For the CDR3, the DNA is TGCAGTGCTAGAGATGGGCGGGGCTCCTATTCCAACTATGGCTACACCTTC.